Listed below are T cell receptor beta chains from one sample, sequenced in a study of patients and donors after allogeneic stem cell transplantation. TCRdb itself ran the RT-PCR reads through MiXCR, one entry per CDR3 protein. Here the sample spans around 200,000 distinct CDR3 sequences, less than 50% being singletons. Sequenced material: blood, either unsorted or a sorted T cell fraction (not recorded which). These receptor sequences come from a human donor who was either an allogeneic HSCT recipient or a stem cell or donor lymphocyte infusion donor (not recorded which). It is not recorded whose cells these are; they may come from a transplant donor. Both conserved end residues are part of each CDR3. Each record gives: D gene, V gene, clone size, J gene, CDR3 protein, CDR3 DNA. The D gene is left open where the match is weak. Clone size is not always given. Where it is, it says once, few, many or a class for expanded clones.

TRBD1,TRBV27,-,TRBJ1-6,CASSTYRGPYNSPLHF,TGTGCCAGCAGCACATACAGGGGCCCGTATAATTCACCCCTCCACTTT
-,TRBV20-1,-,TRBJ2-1,CSATRGPIQGNEQFF,TGCAGTGCCACACGCGGCCCGATTCAGGGCAATGAGCAGTTCTTC
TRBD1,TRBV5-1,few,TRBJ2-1,CASYLQGDSYNEQFF,TGCGCCAGCTATTTACAGGGGGATTCTTACAATGAGCAGTTCTTC
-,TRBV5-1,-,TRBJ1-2,CASSSGLEYGYTF,TGCGCCAGCAGCTCGGGTCTTGAATATGGCTACACCTTC
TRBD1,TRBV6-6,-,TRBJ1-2,CASSPTGDSYTF,TGTGCCAGCAGCCCTACAGGGGACAGCTACACCTTC
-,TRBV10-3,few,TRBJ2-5,CAISKEGGNQETQYF,TGTGCCATCAGTAAGGAGGGGGGTAATCAAGAGACCCAGTACTTC
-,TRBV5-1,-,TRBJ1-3,CASSLEAGRTGNTIYF,TGCGCCAGCAGCTTGGAGGCGGGCCGCACTGGAAACACCATATATTTT
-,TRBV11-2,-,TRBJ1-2,CASSPSRAYGYTF,TGTGCCAGCAGCCCTAGTCGAGCCTATGGCTACACCTTC
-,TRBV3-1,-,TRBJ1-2,CASSSEKNYGYTF,TGTGCCAGCAGTTCTGAGAAGAACTATGGCTACACCTTC
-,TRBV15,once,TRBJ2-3,CATRVLAGDTQYF,TGTGCCACCAGAGTCCTGGCCGGAGATACGCAGTATTTT
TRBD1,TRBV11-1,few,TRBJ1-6,CASSAGQKGSPLHF,TGTGCCAGCAGCGCGGGACAGAAGGGTTCACCCCTCCACTTT
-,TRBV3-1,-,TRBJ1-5,CASSQGTIQPQHF,TGTGCCAGCAGCCAAGGCACGATTCAGCCCCAGCATTTT
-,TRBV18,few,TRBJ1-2,CASSGLLIGGNYGYTF,TGTGCCAGCTCGGGACTTCTCATAGGTGGTAACTATGGCTACACCTTC
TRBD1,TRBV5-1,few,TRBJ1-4,CASGPGQANEKLFF,TGCGCCAGCGGTCCGGGACAGGCTAATGAAAAACTGTTTTTT
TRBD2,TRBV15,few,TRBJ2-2,CATSRDSGLNTGELFF,TGTGCCACCAGTAGGGATAGCGGGCTGAACACCGGGGAGCTGTTTTTT
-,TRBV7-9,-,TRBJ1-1,CASSKRRDTYTEAFF,TGTGCCAGCAGCAAAAGACGGGACACGTACACTGAAGCTTTCTTT
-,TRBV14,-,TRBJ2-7,CASSQGGQAYEQYF,TGTGCCAGCAGCCAAGGGGGACAAGCCTACGAGCAGTACTTC
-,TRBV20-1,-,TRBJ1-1,CSARDRGPEAFF,TGCAGTGCTAGGGATCGGGGTCCTGAAGCTTTCTTT
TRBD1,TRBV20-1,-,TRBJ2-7,CSARQGTGGAPYEQYF,TGCAGTGCTAGACAAGGGACAGGGGGCGCCCCCTACGAGCAGTACTTC
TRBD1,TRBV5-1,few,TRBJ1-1,CASSLGPRGMNTEAFF,TGCGCCAGCAGCTTGGGGCCCAGGGGGATGAACACTGAAGCTTTCTTT
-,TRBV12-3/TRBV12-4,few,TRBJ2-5,CASGRGQETQYF,TGTGCCAGCGGTCGCGGCCAAGAGACCCAGTACTTC
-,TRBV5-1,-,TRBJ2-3,CASGGPDTQYF,TGCGCCAGCGGGGGGCCAGATACGCAGTATTTT
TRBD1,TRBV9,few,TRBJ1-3,CASSVTGADGNTIYF,TGTGCCAGCAGCGTGACAGGGGCAGACGGAAACACCATATATTTT
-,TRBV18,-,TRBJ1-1,CASSPRMRQESPEAFF,TGTGCCAGCTCACCCAGGATGCGACAGGAGTCCCCTGAAGCTTTCTTT
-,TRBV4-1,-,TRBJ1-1,CASSQGPVEDTEAFF,TGCGCCAGCAGCCAAGGTCCGGTGGAGGACACTGAAGCTTTCTTT
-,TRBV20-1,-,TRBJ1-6,CSAKNWGRVGSPLHF,TGCAGTGCTAAAAACTGGGGGAGGGTGGGTTCACCCCTCCACTTT
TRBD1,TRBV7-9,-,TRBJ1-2,CASSLGDRVKGYTF,TGTGCCAGCAGCTTAGGGGACAGGGTGAAGGGCTACACCTTC
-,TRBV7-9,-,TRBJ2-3,CASSLAGARTDTQYF,TGTGCCAGCAGCTTGGCGGGGGCCCGCACAGATACGCAGTATTTT
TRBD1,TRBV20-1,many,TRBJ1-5,CSVHLPGGGQPQHF,TGCAGTGTCCACCTTCCAGGGGGCGGTCAGCCCCAGCATTTT
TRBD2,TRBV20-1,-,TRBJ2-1,CSASGTSGSSYNEQFF,TGCAGTGCTTCTGGAACTAGCGGAAGCTCCTACAATGAGCAGTTCTTC
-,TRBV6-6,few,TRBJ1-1,CASSIQENTEAFF,TGTGCCAGCAGTATACAGGAAAACACTGAAGCTTTCTTT
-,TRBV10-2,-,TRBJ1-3,CASSESGALTGNTIYF,TGCGCCAGCAGTGAGTCGGGGGCGCTTACTGGAAACACCATATATTTT
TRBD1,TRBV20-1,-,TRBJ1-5,CSARRDRVGQPQHF,TGCAGTGCTAGGAGAGACAGGGTTGGGCAGCCCCAGCATTTT
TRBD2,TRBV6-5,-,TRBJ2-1,CASSRGGGQVVNEQFF,TGTGCCAGCAGTCGCGGCGGGGGGCAAGTAGTCAATGAGCAGTTCTTC
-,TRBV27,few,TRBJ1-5,CASSLRSGANQPQHF,TGTGCCAGCAGTTTAAGGTCAGGGGCCAATCAGCCCCAGCATTTT
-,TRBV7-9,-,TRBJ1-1,CASGRGVDTEAFF,TGTGCCAGCGGAAGAGGGGTGGACACTGAAGCTTTCTTT
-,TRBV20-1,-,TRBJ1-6,CSASGRTYSPLHF,TGCAGTGCTAGCGGCAGAACATATTCACCCCTCCACTTT
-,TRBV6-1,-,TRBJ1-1,CASSDIVGYTEAFF,TGTGCCAGCAGTGATATAGTCGGTTACACTGAAGCTTTCTTT
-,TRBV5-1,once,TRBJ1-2,CASSLEPQTNYGYTF,TGCGCCAGCAGCTTGGAACCCCAGACTAACTATGGCTACACCTTC
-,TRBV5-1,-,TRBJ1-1,CASSLWVGEPEAFF,TGCGCCAGCAGCTTATGGGTTGGGGAGCCTGAAGCTTTCTTT
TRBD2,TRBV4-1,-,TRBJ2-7,CASSQDGLAPYEQYF,TGCGCCAGCAGCCAAGATGGACTAGCCCCCTACGAGCAGTACTTC
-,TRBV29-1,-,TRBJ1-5,CSVEVHSNQPQHF,TGCAGCGTTGAAGTTCACTCCAATCAGCCCCAGCATTTT
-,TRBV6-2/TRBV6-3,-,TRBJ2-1,CASSYKANEQFF,TGTGCCAGCAGTTACAAGGCGAATGAGCAGTTCTTC
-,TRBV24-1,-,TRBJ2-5,CATSDLGQQVETQYF,TGTGCCACCAGTGATTTGGGACAGCAAGTCGAGACCCAGTACTTC
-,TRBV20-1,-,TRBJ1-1,CSARAPGRSMNTEAFF,TGCAGTGCTAGAGCCCCGGGACGGAGCATGAACACTGAAGCTTTCTTT
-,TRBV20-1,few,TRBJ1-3,CSASKDPGNTIYF,TGCAGTGCTTCCAAGGATCCTGGAAACACCATATATTTT
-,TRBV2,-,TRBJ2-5,CASGEDSLGETQYF,TGTGCCAGCGGGGAGGACAGCCTTGGGGAGACCCAGTACTTC
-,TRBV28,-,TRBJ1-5,CATDGQFFQPQHF,TGTGCCACCGATGGACAGTTTTTTCAGCCCCAGCATTTT
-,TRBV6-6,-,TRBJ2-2,CASSYPRRRTTGELFF,TGTGCCAGCAGTTACCCCCGCCGGAGGACGACCGGGGAGCTGTTTTTT
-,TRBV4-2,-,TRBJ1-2,CASSRPRDGYTF,TGTGCCAGCAGCCGCCCACGGGACGGCTACACCTTC
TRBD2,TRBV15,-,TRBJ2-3,CATSRGTSEDTQYF,TGTGCCACCAGCAGAGGAACTAGCGAGGATACGCAGTATTTT
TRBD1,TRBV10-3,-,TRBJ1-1,CATSRQGGDTEAFF,TGTGCCACCTCTCGACAGGGAGGGGACACTGAAGCTTTCTTT
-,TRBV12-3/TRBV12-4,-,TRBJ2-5,CASRVTGHQETQYF,TGTGCCAGCAGGGTTACAGGGCACCAAGAGACCCAGTACTTC
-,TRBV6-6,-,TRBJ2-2,CASKRQSTGELFF,TGTGCCAGCAAGCGACAGTCTACCGGGGAGCTGTTTTTT
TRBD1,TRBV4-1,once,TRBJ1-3,CASSLGTGANSGNTIYF,TGCGCCAGCAGCCTTGGGACAGGGGCTAACTCTGGAAACACCATATATTTT
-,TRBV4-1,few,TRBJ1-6,CASSQGSHTYNSPLHF,TGCGCCAGCAGCCAAGGCAGTCATACCTATAATTCACCCCTCCACTTT
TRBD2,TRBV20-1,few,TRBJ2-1,CSASDTSGDYNEQFF,TGCAGTGCTAGCGATACTAGCGGGGACTACAATGAGCAGTTCTTC